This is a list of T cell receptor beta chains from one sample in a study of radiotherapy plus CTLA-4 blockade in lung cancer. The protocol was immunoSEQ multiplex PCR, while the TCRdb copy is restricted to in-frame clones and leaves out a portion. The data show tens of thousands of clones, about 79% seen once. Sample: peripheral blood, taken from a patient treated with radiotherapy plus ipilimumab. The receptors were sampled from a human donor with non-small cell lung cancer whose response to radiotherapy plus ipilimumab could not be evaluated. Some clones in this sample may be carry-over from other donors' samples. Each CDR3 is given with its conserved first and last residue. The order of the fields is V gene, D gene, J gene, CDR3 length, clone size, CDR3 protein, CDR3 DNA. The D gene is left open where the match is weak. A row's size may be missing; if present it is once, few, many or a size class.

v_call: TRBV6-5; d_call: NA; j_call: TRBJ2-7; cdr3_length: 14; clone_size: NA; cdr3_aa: CASSEVGVSYEQYF; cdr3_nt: TGTGCCAGCAGTGAGGTAGGGGTCTCCTACGAGCAGTACTTC
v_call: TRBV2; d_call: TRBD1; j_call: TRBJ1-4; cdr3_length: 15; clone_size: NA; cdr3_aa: CASTPTGANNEKLFF; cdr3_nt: TGTGCCAGCACGCCTACAGGGGCCAATAATGAAAAACTGTTTTTT
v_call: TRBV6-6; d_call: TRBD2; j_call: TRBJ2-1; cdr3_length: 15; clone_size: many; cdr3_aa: CASSRTSGGYNEQFF; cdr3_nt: TGTGCCAGCAGTCGGACTAGCGGGGGGTACAATGAGCAGTTCTTC
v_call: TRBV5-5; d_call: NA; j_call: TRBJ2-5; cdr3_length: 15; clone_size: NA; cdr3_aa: CASSLGRGGWETQYF; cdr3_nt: TGTGCCAGCAGCTTGGGAAGGGGGGGCTGGGAGACCCAGTACTTC
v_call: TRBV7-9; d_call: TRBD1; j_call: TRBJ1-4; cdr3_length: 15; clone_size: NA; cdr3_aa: CASSLRTGRDEKLFF; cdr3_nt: TGTGCCAGCAGCTTAAGGACAGGGAGGGATGAAAAACTGTTTTTT
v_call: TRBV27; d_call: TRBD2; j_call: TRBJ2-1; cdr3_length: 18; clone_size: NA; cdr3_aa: CASSEGGGAIRTYNEQFF; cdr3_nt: TGTGCCAGCAGTGAGGGCGGGGGGGCCATTCGGACCTACAATGAGCAGTTCTTC
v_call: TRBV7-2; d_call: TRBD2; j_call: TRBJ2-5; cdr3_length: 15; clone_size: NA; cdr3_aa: CASSFQRGGWETQYF; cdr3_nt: TGTGCCAGCAGCTTCCAGCGGGGGGGATGGGAGACCCAGTACTTC
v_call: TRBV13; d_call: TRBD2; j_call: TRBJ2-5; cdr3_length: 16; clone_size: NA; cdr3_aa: CASSWGGNGFIETQYF; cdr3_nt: TGTGCCAGCAGCTGGGGGGGAAACGGTTTTATAGAGACCCAGTACTTC
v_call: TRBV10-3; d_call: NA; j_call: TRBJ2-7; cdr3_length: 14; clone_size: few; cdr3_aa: CATSDTYSSYEQYF; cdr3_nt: TGTGCCACCTCAGACACCTACAGCTCCTACGAGCAGTACTTC
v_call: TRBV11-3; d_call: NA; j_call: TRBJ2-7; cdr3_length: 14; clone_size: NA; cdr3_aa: CASSLGGRGHEQYF; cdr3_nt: TGTGCCAGCAGCTTAGGTGGCAGGGGTCACGAGCAGTACTTC
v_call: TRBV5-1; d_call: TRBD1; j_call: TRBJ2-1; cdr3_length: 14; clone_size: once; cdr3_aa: CASSKGQGSNEQFF; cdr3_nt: TGCGCCAGCAGCAAGGGACAGGGATCCAATGAGCAGTTCTTC
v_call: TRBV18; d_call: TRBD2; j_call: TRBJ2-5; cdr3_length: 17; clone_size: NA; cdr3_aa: CASSPSLRTSGQETQYF; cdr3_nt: TGTGCCAGCTCACCATCTTTAAGGACTAGCGGCCAAGAGACCCAGTACTTC
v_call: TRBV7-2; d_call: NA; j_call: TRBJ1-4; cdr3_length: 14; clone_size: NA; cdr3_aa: CASSFTGPNEKLFF; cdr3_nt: TGTGCCAGCAGCTTTACAGGGCCTAATGAAAAACTGTTTTTT
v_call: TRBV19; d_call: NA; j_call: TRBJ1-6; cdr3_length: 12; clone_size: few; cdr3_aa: CASSLIRSPLHF; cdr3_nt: TGTGCCAGTAGCCTAATCCGGTCACCCCTCCACTTT
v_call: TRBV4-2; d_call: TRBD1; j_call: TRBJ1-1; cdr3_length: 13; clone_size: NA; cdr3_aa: CASSQGGTGAAFF; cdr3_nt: TGTGCCAGCAGCCAAGGAGGAACAGGGGCAGCTTTCTTT
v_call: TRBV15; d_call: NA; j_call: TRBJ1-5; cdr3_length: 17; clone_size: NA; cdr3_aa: CATSRDRWGRSNQPQHF; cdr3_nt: TGTGCCACCAGCAGAGACCGCTGGGGCAGGAGCAATCAGCCCCAGCATTTT
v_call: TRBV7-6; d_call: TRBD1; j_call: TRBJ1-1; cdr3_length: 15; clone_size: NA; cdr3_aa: CASMEGQGAFSEAFF; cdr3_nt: TGTGCCAGTATGGAGGGACAGGGGGCGTTTAGCGAAGCTTTCTTT
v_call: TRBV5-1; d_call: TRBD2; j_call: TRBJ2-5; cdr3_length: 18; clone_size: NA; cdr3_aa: CASSDGLTSGGHQETQYF; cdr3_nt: TGCGCCAGCAGCGACGGGTTGACTAGCGGGGGGCACCAAGAGACCCAGTACTTC
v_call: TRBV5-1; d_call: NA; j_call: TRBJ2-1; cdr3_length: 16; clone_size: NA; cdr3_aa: CASSISSASSYNEQFF; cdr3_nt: TGCGCCAGCAGCATATCTAGCGCCAGTTCCTACAATGAGCAGTTCTTC